The rows below give T cell receptor beta chains drawn from one sample of a study of blood T cells in healthy people across ages. MiXCR, applied by TCRdb to the 5' RACE reads, yields one record per CDR3 protein. The sample holds 600,000 to 850,000 distinct CDR3 sequences, roughly 44% seen once. The sequenced material came from blood. These receptor sequences come from a woman aged 55-70 years in good health. Both conserved end residues are part of each CDR3. A D gene is named only where the DNA matches it firmly. Expanded clones get a size class; other rows say once, few or many, or leave the size out.

len,v_gene,j_gene,abundance,d_gene,CDR3aa,CDR3nt
16,TRBV4-3,TRBJ2-1,many,TRBD2,CASSHEREVGYNEQFF,TGCGCCAGCAGCCACGAGCGGGAGGTTGGGTACAATGAGCAGTTCTTC
14,TRBV7-2,TRBJ2-7,.,TRBD1,CASSPWTGAYEQYF,TGTGCCAGCAGCCCGTGGACAGGGGCCTACGAGCAGTACTTC
19,TRBV6-1,TRBJ2-1,.,.,CASIHGVAASEMPDNEQFF,TGTGCCAGCATCCATGGAGTGGCGGCTAGCGAGATGCCGGACAATGAGCAGTTCTTC
14,TRBV7-3,TRBJ2-3,many,TRBD1,CASSRTGGTDTQYF,TGTGCCAGCAGCCGGACAGGGGGCACAGATACGCAGTATTTT
13,TRBV14,TRBJ2-5,.,.,CASSQRIQETQYF,TGTGCCAGCAGCCAGAGAATCCAAGAGACCCAGTACTTC
15,TRBV11-2,TRBJ2-1,few,.,CASSPRTGGWNEQFF,TGTGCCAGCAGCCCTAGGACGGGTGGGTGGAATGAGCAGTTCTTC
12,TRBV4-3,TRBJ2-7,.,.,CASSRTANEQYF,TGCGCCAGCAGCCGGACAGCGAATGAGCAGTACTTC
17,TRBV5-1,TRBJ2-1,.,TRBD2,CASSLAGGTSRYNEQFF,TGCGCCAGCAGCTTGGCCGGAGGGACTAGTCGATACAATGAGCAGTTCTTC
14,TRBV7-9,TRBJ2-7,many,.,CASSLVEGFYEQYF,TGTGCCAGCAGCTTAGTGGAGGGATTCTACGAGCAGTACTTC
17,TRBV7-2,TRBJ2-3,few,.,CASSSHGIARRSDTQYF,TGTGCCAGCAGCTCCCACGGGATAGCGCGACGGTCAGATACGCAGTATTTT
13,TRBV28,TRBJ2-5,.,TRBD2,CASQSGRGETQYF,TGTGCCAGCCAAAGCGGGAGAGGAGAGACCCAGTACTTC
15,TRBV3-1,TRBJ2-5,few,TRBD2,CASSSSLAGQETQYF,TGTGCCAGCAGCTCCAGTCTAGCGGGGCAAGAGACCCAGTACTTC
14,TRBV7-9,TRBJ1-2,few,.,CASSPSGGGHGYTF,TGTGCCAGCAGCCCCTCGGGAGGCGGGCATGGCTACACCTTC
13,TRBV5-1,TRBJ2-7,.,.,CASSWRADYEQYF,TGCGCCAGCAGCTGGCGGGCAGACTACGAGCAGTACTTC
16,TRBV10-3,TRBJ2-7,many,.,CAISERVGAGSYEQYF,TGTGCCATCAGTGAGAGAGTCGGGGCGGGTTCCTACGAGCAGTACTTC
15,TRBV6-6,TRBJ2-1,.,TRBD2,CASSYPGLAANEQFF,TGTGCCAGCAGTTACCCGGGACTAGCCGCCAATGAGCAGTTCTTC
17,TRBV5-1,TRBJ2-3,.,TRBD2,CASSQGLAGGTADTQYF,TGCGCCAGCAGCCAAGGACTAGCGGGGGGAACGGCAGATACGCAGTATTTT